This paragraph reports one TCR beta chain. Sequencing was performed with immunoSEQ multiplex PCR; in TCRdb, only in-frame clones are kept and a portion is missing. The table shows fewer than 85,000 clones, with almost 85% occurring only once. From germline, CDR1 is LNHDA and CDR2 SQIVND (reference sequence). The V gene lost 3 bases and the J gene lost 0 bases, with 12 bases spanning the gap. CDR3 size: 16 residues. PBMC sampling occurred before vaccination, two weeks after the third dose, and at progression. The sample originates from a study of glioma-infiltrating T cells after dendritic cell vaccination.

This specimen was blood, taken before dendritic cell vaccination. The V gene is TRBV19, the J gene TRBJ2-1; D might be TRBD2 (5 bases). This sequence originates from a human donor with glioblastoma. The CDR3 DNA reads TGTGCCAGTAGTATCGAGCGGTCCCGCTCCTACAATGAGCAGTTCTTC. Amino acid sequence: CASSIERSRSYNEQFF. The complete variable domain, with remaining parts taken from reference TRBV19 and TRBJ2-1, reads DGGITQSPKYLFRKEGQNVTLSCEQNLNHDAMYWYRQDPGQGLRLIYYSQIVNDFQKGDIAEGYSVSREKKESFPLTVTSAQKNPTAFYLCASSIERSRSYNEQFFGPGTRLTVL.